The 3 T cell receptor beta chains in this list originate from one sample, sequenced in a study of CD8+ T cells in alopecia areata. Once RNA had been extracted, it was reverse transcribed into cDNA to act as the sequencing template. Profiled with immunoSEQ multiplex PCR; TCRdb holds only in-frame clones, not every one. The sample lists over 150,000 clones; more than 60% were seen once. Sequences were derived from CD4+ T cells sorted from blood, sampled at week 0. All receptors derive from a human donor with alopecia areata.

This clone was observed a handful of times. The V call is TRBV11-2, the J call TRBJ2-7, with D unresolved. V shed 5 bases and J shed 4 bases, with 9 bases lying between them. In germline, CDR1 is SGHAT, CDR2 FQNNGV. The CDR3 sequence is 12 residues long. The CDR3 sequence is CASSQDRYEQYF. The CDR3 coding sequence is TGTGCCAGCAGCCAAGATCGGTACGAGCAGTACTTC.

The chain combines TRBV2 with TRBJ2-3, with TRBD1 matching 9 bases. V was clipped by 6 bases and J by 2 bases; unmatched bases: 3. The germline V gene has CDR1 SNHLY and CDR2 FYNNEI. The CDR3 covers 14 residues. The CDR3 protein is CASRWDRDTDTQYF. CDR3 DNA sequence: TGTGCCAGCAGATGGGACAGGGACACAGATACGCAGTATTTT. Together with reference TRBV2 and TRBJ2-3, the CDR3 gives the full variable domain: EPEVTQTPSHQVTQMGQEVILRCVPISNHLYFYWYRQILGQKVEFLVSFYNNEISEKSEIFDDQFSVERPDGSNFTLKIRSTKLEDSAMYFCASRWDRDTDTQYFGPGTRLTVL.

There are a few counts of this clone. This chain joins TRBV29-1 and TRBJ1-1; D unclear. The CDR3 runs 13 residues. Trimming stripped 3 bases from V and 6 bases from J, with 14 bases between. Looked up from germline, CDR1 is SQVTM and CDR2 is ANQGSEA. DNA of the CDR3: TGCAGCGTTGAGACCCGGATGAAACCTGAAGCTTTCTTT. This translates into CSVETRMKPEAFF.